This is a list of T cell receptor beta chains from one sample in a study of T cell changes during pregnancy in multiple sclerosis. Profiled with immunoSEQ multiplex PCR; TCRdb holds only in-frame clones, not every one. This sample carries around 84,000 clones, 85% to 95% of them seen once, and the ten largest clones take around 0.91%. The source material was peripheral blood, sampled in the second trimester of pregnancy. These receptors all stem from a female donor in good health, enrolled as a control in a pregnancy study. Each CDR3 is given with its conserved first and last residue. Fields, in order: J gene, V gene, D gene, clone size, CDR3 protein, CDR3 DNA. D genes are given only for firm matches. Only some rows state a clone size, as once, few, many or a class for expanded clones.

J: TRBJ2-2
V: TRBV9
D: TRBD2
size: -
CDR3: CASSVVSASGSSGELFF
DNA: TGTGCCAGCAGCGTAGTATCGGCTAGCGGGAGCTCTGGGGAGCTGTTTTTT

J: TRBJ2-1
V: TRBV2
D: -
size: -
CDR3: CASRWGDSSYNEQFF
DNA: TGTGCCAGCAGATGGGGGGACAGCTCCTACAATGAGCAGTTCTTC

J: TRBJ1-4
V: TRBV19
D: -
size: once
CDR3: CASSTGSAAEKLFF
DNA: TGTGCCAGTTCCACAGGGAGTGCGGCTGAAAAACTGTTTTTT

J: TRBJ2-4
V: TRBV5-1
D: -
size: -
CDR3: CASSLSRGNIQYF
DNA: TGCGCCAGCAGCTTGAGCAGGGGAAACATTCAGTACTTC

J: TRBJ2-6
V: TRBV27
D: -
size: -
CDR3: CASSLSRGTGANVLTF
DNA: TGTGCCAGCAGTCTCTCGAGGGGGACTGGGGCCAACGTCCTGACTTTC

J: TRBJ2-3
V: TRBV4-1
D: TRBD1
size: -
CDR3: CASSQPDRDTQYF
DNA: TGCGCCAGCAGCCAACCGGACAGGGATACGCAGTATTTT

J: TRBJ2-4
V: TRBV5-1
D: -
size: -
CDR3: CASSPSDSLRNIQYF
DNA: TGCGCCAGCAGCCCCAGTGACAGCCTGAGAAACATTCAGTACTTC

J: TRBJ1-1
V: TRBV7-6
D: -
size: few
CDR3: CASSIGTVSTEAFF
DNA: TGTGCCAGCAGCATCGGGACTGTGAGCACTGAAGCTTTCTTT

J: TRBJ2-5
V: TRBV7-2
D: TRBD2
size: -
CDR3: CASSRGLQETQYF
DNA: TGTGCCAGCAGCCGGGGACTACAAGAGACCCAGTACTTC

J: TRBJ2-7
V: TRBV5-4
D: TRBD2
size: -
CDR3: CASSSGTSGRVHEQYF
DNA: TGTGCCAGCAGCTCCGGGACTAGCGGGAGGGTCCACGAGCAGTACTTC

J: TRBJ1-5
V: TRBV27
D: TRBD1
size: -
CDR3: CASSPTGTGGNQPQHF
DNA: TGTGCCAGCAGTCCTACCGGGACAGGGGGCAATCAGCCCCAGCATTTT

J: TRBJ2-7
V: TRBV11-2
D: TRBD2
size: -
CDR3: CASRRPGLASYEQYF
DNA: TGTGCCAGCCGCCGCCCGGGACTAGCAAGCTACGAGCAGTACTTC

J: TRBJ1-2
V: TRBV18
D: TRBD1
size: -
CDR3: CASSPGQDNYGYTF
DNA: TGTGCCAGCTCACCGGGACAGGACAACTATGGCTACACCTTC

J: TRBJ2-7
V: TRBV28
D: TRBD1
size: -
CDR3: CASSFGTGGGYEQYF
DNA: TGTGCCAGCAGTTTCGGGACAGGGGGCGGCTACGAGCAGTACTTC

J: TRBJ2-7
V: TRBV27
D: -
size: -
CDR3: CASSFRGVHEQYF
DNA: TGTGCCAGCAGTTTCAGGGGGGTCCACGAGCAGTACTTC

J: TRBJ1-1
V: TRBV5-1
D: TRBD1
size: -
CDR3: CASSPDRANTEAFF
DNA: TGCGCCAGCAGCCCGGACAGGGCGAACACTGAAGCTTTCTTT